The 21 T cell receptor beta chains below come from one sample, sequenced in a study of neurological immune-mediated disorders (dated by TCRdb to the late 2010s). Receptor amplification or capture employed 5' RACE. The run used an Illumina HiSeq 2500. TCRdb reran the public reads through fastp at Q25 and MiXCR, keeping productive beta chains. When rows share a CDR3 protein, they turn into one entry using the most common DNA and genes. The sample table holds 55,000 to 75,000 distinct CDR3 sequences, of which approximately 11% were seen once. The ten largest account for around 11% of the sample. Sample: PBMCs. The source of these receptors is a woman aged 60-75 years with HTLV-1-associated myelopathy (HAM/TSP).

This clonotype came up many times. The V gene is TRBV29-1, the J gene TRBJ1-1, with D unresolved. The germline V gene has CDR1 SQVTM and CDR2 ANQGSEA. The V and J ends lost 5 bases and 10 bases respectively, with 17 bases between them. The CDR3 covers 12 residues. This CDR3 is CSVQTVGSGAFF. CDR3 DNA sequence: TGCAGCGTTCAGACGGTTGGGAGTGGAGCTTTCTTT.

For this clonotype: This sequence may be a read error, since a much larger clone differs from it by one base. This chain links TRBV3-1 with TRBJ2-1; D ambiguous. V was cut by 7 bases and J by 6 bases, with 10 bases left in between. This CDR3 contains 12 residues. CDR1 LGHDT and CDR2 YNNKEL come from the germline V gene (reference sequence). The CDR3 loop is CASNYPGNEQFF. As DNA, the CDR3 is TGTGCCAGCAACTATCCGGGCAATGAGCAGTTCTTC.

This clonotype has ten or more counts. The J gene is TRBJ2-7, the V gene TRBV7-2; TRBD2 matches at 14 bases. Germline CDR1 reads SGHTA; CDR2 reads FQGNSA. V shed 2 bases, J shed 7 bases, and the junction held 7 bases outside the gene matches. There are 16 residues in the CDR3. CDR3 residues: CASSLSRLAGGYEQYF. Here the CDR3 DNA reads TGTGCCAGCAGCTTATCCCGACTAGCGGGAGGGTATGAGCAGTACTTC.

Ten or more counts support this clonotype. V usage is TRBV20-1 and J usage is TRBJ2-1, with D maybe TRBD1 (6 bases). Per the germline V gene, CDR1 is DFQATT and CDR2 is SNEGSKA (reference sequence). The CDR3 totals 15 residues. CDR3 bases: TGCAGCCCCGGGACAAGGGGACGGGCCTACAATGAGCAGTTCTTC. Amino acid sequence: CSPGTRGRAYNEQFF.

This clonotype was counted many times. The V gene is TRBV12-3 or TRBV12-4, the J gene TRBJ1-5; 7 bases map to TRBD1. J gave up 9 bases and V 5 bases, and 7 bases lay outside the gene matches. The CDR3 runs to 13 residues. CDR3 nucleotides: TGTGCCAGCAGTCTCAACCCAGGGGGGCCCCAGCATTTT. Translated, it gives CASSLNPGGPQHF.

This clonotype showed up many times. The chain employs TRBV20-1 and TRBJ1-5, with 8 bases aligning to TRBD1. V lost 2 bases and J lost 6; bases outside the gene matches: 3. Germline V gives CDR1 DFQATT, CDR2 SNEGSKA (reference sequence). The CDR3 consists of 13 residues. In DNA, the CDR3 is TGCAGTGCTAGACGACAGGGGCCTCAGCCCCAGCATTTT. This sequence encodes CSARRQGPQPQHF.

The sample holds many counts of this clonotype. The J gene is TRBJ2-3, the V gene TRBV7-9; weak D call: TRBD2 (7 bases). The V gene lost 5 bases and the J gene lost 0 bases, with 24 bases spanning the gap. Germline assignment: CDR1 SEHNR and CDR2 FQNEAQ (reference sequence). This CDR3 is built from 19 residues. The CDR3 bases are TGTGCCAGCAGCGAGAAGAGGGCAGGGAGGGGGTCTAGCACAGATACGCAGTATTTT. Amino acid sequence: CASSEKRAGRGSSTDTQYF.

This clonotype was detected many times. V gene TRBV28 combines with J gene TRBJ1-2; 7 bases are shared with TRBD1. J was trimmed by 6 bases and V by 5 bases; bases with no gene match: 18. Germline V CDR1 and CDR2: MDHEN, SYDVKM. The CDR3 is 17 amino acids. CDR3 bases: TGTGCCAGCAGTCGACCTCTCTACCGGGACAGAAGGGATGGCTACACCTTC. Encoded protein: CASSRPLYRDRRDGYTF.

This clonotype occurred many times. V and J are TRBV29-1 and TRBJ2-7; TRBD2 aligns across 7 bases. From germline, CDR1 is SQVTM and CDR2 ANQGSEA. V dropped 1 base and J dropped 0; count of bases not matched to a gene: 3. The CDR3 sequence is 14 residues long. CDR3 in DNA: TGCAGCGTTGAAGTCGGGAGGCCCTCCTACGAGCAGTACTTC. Translating gives CSVEVGRPSYEQYF.

This clonotype was recorded many times. The V and J genes are TRBV5-6 and TRBJ1-5; a possible D gene is TRBD1 (5 bases). Germline assignment: CDR1 SGHDT and CDR2 YYEEEE. With 3 bases removed from V and 4 bases from J, the gap between germline ends came to 11 bases. The CDR3 has 14 amino acids. The CDR3 is CASSWKKGNQPQHF. The CDR3 DNA follows: TGTGCCAGCAGCTGGAAGAAGGGGAATCAGCCCCAGCATTTT.

There are many counts of this clonotype. The chain combines TRBV20-1 with TRBJ2-2; 13 bases map to TRBD2. Germline V lookup: CDR1 DFQATT, CDR2 SNEGSKA (reference sequence). This CDR3 has 18 residues. V was clipped by 2 bases and J by 7 bases; unmatched bases: 13. CDR3 loop: CSARSLTSGRASGGELFF. CDR3 DNA: TGCAGTGCTAGATCCCTAACTAGCGGGAGGGCCAGTGGCGGGGAGCTGTTTTTT.

This clonotype was observed many times. The rearrangement links TRBV11-2 to TRBJ2-5, with D perhaps TRBD1 or TRBD2 (6 bases each). CDR1 is SGHAT and CDR2 is FQNNGV in the germline V gene. This CDR3 has 13 residues. V was pared by 5 bases and J by 2 bases, with 9 bases between. DNA for the CDR3: TGTGCCAGCAGCGGGGGGCGGCAAGAGACCCAGTACTTC. Its translation is CASSGGRQETQYF.

This clonotype was recorded at least ten times. The CDR3 DNA reads TGCAGTGCTAGTGGGACGGGAGTGGGCTCCTACAATGAGCAGTTCTTC. Protein sequence: CSASGTGVGSYNEQFF. V gene TRBV20-1 combines with J gene TRBJ2-1, with D maybe TRBD2 (6 bases). V lost 3 bases and J lost 0, with 15 bases in between. CDR3 length equals 16 residues. From germline, CDR1 is DFQATT and CDR2 SNEGSKA (reference sequence).

This clonotype appeared many times. This rearrangement joins TRBV28 to TRBJ2-7; no definite D call. The CDR3 consists of 14 residues. The germline V gene has CDR1 MDHEN and CDR2 SYDVKM. Trimming cost V 3 bases and J 0 bases, with 9 bases left between them. CDR3 residues: CASSLVLDSYEQYF. The CDR3 coding sequence is TGTGCCAGCAGTTTGGTTCTGGACTCCTACGAGCAGTACTTC.

This clonotype showed up many times. The chain links TRBV29-1 to TRBJ2-3, with 8 bases that match TRBD1. Germline values: CDR1 SQVTM, CDR2 ANQGSEA. V lost 4 bases and J lost 2; bases outside the gene matches: 2. The CDR3 runs to 13 residues. The CDR3 sequence: CSVGTGLTDTQYF. As DNA, the CDR3 is TGCAGCGTTGGGACAGGGCTCACAGATACGCAGTATTTT.

This clonotype appeared many times. The J gene is TRBJ2-3, the V gene TRBV5-1, with D hard to call. The V gene lost 1 base and the J gene lost 4 bases, with 7 bases spanning the gap. Germline V gene data show CDR1 as SGHRS and CDR2 as YFSETQ. The CDR3 consists of 13 residues. CDR3 in amino acids: CASSLSTADTQYF. The DNA of the CDR3 is TGCGCCAGCAGCTTGTCTACTGCAGATACGCAGTATTTT.

This clonotype has ten or more counts. V usage is TRBV5-1 and J usage is TRBJ2-1; the match to TRBD2 covers 9 bases. The CDR3 sequence is 16 residues long. Per the germline V gene, CDR1 is SGHRS and CDR2 is YFSETQ. The junction had 2 bases not matched to a gene; V was cut back by 0 bases and J by 1 base. For the CDR3, the DNA is TGCGCCAGCAGCTTGGTAGCGGGAGTGTCCTACAATGAGCAGTTCTTC. Translating gives CASSLVAGVSYNEQFF.

This chain uses TRBV3-1 with TRBJ2-7; D gene uncertain. Germline assignment: CDR1 LGHDT and CDR2 YNNKEL (reference sequence). Trimming removed 2 bases from V and 7 bases from J, with 6 bases in between. This CDR3 is built from 11 residues. The CDR3 DNA reads TGTGCCAGCAGCCAAATTGCGGAGCAGTACTTC. It is translated as CASSQIAEQYF.

A few counts support this clonotype. V and J are TRBV6-1 and TRBJ2-3, with a possible D match to TRBD2 (7 bases). V was pared by 7 bases and J by 5 bases, with 16 bases between. This CDR3 spans 14 amino acids. Germline V gene lookup returns CDR1 MNHNS and CDR2 SASEGT. The CDR3 region is CASTRGADLDTQYF. For the CDR3, the DNA is TGTGCCAGCACACGGGGGGCGGATTTAGATACGCAGTATTTT.

The CDR3 bases are TGCAGCGTTGCGTCACTAGCGGGGTTCCTCATCTGCACAGATACGCAGTATTTT. It translates to CSVASLAGFLICTDTQYF. J is TRBJ2-3 and V is TRBV29-1; 10 bases are shared with TRBD2. Looked up from germline, CDR1 is SQVTM and CDR2 is ANQGSEA. V trimming: 4 bases; J trimming: 1 base; junction bases outside the gene matches: 14. The CDR3 is 18 residues long.

Many counts were recorded for this clonotype. The rearrangement joins TRBV2 to TRBJ1-5, with a tentative D call TRBD1 (5 bases). V was clipped by 4 bases and J by 1 base, with 5 bases between them. The germline CDR1 and CDR2 sequences are SNHLY and FYNNEI. The CDR3 has 13 residues. DNA of the CDR3: TGTGCCAGCAGTGGACAGAGCAATCAGCCCCAGCATTTT. This translates into CASSGQSNQPQHF.